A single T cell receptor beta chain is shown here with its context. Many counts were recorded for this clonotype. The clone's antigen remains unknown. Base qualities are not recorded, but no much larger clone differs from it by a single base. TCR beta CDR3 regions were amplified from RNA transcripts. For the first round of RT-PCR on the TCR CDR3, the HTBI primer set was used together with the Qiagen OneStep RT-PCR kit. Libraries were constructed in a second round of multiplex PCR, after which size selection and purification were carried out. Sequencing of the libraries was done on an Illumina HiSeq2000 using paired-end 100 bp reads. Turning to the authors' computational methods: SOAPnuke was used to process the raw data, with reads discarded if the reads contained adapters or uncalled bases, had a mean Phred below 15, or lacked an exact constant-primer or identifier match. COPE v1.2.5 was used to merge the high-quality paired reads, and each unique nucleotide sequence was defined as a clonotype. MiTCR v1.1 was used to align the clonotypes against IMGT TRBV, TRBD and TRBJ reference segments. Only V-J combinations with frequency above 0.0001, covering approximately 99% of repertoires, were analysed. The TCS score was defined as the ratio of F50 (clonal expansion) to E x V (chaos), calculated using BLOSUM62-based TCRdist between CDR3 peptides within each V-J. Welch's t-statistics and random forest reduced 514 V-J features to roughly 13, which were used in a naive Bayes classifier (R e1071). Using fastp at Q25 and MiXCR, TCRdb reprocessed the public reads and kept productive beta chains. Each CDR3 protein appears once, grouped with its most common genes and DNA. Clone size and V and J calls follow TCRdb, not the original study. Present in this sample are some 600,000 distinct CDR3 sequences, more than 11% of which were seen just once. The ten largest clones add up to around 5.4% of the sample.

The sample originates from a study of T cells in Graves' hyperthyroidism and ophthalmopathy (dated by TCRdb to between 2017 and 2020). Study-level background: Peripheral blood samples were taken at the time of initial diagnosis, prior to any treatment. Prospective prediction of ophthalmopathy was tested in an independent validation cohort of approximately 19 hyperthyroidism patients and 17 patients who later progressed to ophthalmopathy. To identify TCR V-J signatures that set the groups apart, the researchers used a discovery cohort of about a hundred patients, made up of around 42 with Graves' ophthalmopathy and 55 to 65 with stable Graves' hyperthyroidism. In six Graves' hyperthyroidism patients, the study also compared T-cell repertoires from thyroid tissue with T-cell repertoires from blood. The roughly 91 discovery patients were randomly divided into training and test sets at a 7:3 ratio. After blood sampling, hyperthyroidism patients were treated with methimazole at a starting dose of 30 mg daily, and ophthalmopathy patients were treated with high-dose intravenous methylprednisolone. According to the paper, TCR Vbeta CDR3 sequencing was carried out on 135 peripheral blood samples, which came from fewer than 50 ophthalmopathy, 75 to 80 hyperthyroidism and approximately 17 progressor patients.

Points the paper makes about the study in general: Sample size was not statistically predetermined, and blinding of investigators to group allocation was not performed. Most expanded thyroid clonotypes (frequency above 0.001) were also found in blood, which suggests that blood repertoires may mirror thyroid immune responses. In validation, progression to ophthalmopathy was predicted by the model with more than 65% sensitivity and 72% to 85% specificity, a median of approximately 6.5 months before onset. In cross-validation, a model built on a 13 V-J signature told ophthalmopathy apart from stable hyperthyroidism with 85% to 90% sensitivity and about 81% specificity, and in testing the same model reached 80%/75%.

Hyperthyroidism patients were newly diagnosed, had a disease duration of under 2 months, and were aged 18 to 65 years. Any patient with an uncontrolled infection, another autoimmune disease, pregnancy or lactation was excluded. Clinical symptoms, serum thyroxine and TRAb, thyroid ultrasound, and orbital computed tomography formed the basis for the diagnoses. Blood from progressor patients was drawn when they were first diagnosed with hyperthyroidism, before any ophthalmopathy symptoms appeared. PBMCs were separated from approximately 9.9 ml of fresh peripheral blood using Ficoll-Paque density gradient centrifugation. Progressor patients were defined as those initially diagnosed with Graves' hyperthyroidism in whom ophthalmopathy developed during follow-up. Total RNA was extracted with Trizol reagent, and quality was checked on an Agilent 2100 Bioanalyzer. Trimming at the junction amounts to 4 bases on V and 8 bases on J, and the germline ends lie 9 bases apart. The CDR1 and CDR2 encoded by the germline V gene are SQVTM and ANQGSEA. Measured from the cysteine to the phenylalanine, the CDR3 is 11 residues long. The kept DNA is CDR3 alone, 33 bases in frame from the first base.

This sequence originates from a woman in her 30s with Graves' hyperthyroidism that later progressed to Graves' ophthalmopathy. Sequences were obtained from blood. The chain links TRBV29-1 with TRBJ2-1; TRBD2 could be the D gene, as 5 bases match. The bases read TGCAGCGTTGTAGGAGGAGATGAGCAGTTCTTC. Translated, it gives CSVVGGDEQFF.